A selection of T cell receptor beta chains follows, all from one sample in a study of T cells in Graves' hyperthyroidism and ophthalmopathy. TCRdb recomputed calls from the multiplex PCR reads with MiXCR, one row per CDR3 protein. Of about 360,000 distinct CDR3 sequences in the sample, less than 15% are singletons; the top ten hold 20%. Material for sequencing was blood. All receptors come from a man aged 25 to 40 with Graves' hyperthyroidism that later progressed to Graves' ophthalmopathy. Both conserved end residues are part of each CDR3. Each record gives: V gene, D gene, CDR3 protein. A D gene is named only where the DNA matches it firmly.

TRBV29-1 NA CSVEVPGAWYGYTF
TRBV3-1 NA CASSHTDATNEKLFF
TRBV19 NA CASSIVDTPRTEAFF
TRBV29-1 NA CSGRGDYGYTF
TRBV12-3/TRBV12-4 NA CASALLGQPQHF
TRBV25-1 NA CASSPMDGKNTGELFF
TRBV3-1 TRBD2 CASSPLAGGPQYEQYF
TRBV9 NA CASSITQNTEAFF
TRBV5-1 TRBD1 CASSLVGQGKNSPLHF
TRBV5-1 TRBD1 CASSLQGAEVNGYTF
TRBV2 TRBD2 CASSFSGGDLIQYF
TRBV28 NA CASSLLVTDETQYF